Sequencing of this T cell receptor beta chain was carried out in a study of blood T cell repertoires in COVID-19 (TCRdb year 2020). Study-wide context: The collaborator samples originated in the United States, Italy and Spain and spanned the acute and convalescent phases of COVID-19. Where available, HLA class I and class II types were obtained from metadata supplied by the sample provider rather than from assay-based typing. Subjects who had been exposed to COVID-19, were actively infected with it, or had recovered from it provided the deeply sampled blood TCRbeta repertoires that made up the dataset. Samples came from the ongoing ImmuneRACE study (first 160 participants) plus 1,254 subjects from 6 global collaborators. The repertoires were released in a freely available public database intended as a resource for research on the immune response to SARS-CoV-2. Nearly every sample came with metadata listing a de-identified subject ID, COVID-19 status, age in years and sex. The prospective study material was composed of cDNA or gDNA derived from T cells, B-cell-depleted T cells, or PBMCs.

V lost 6 bases and J lost 7 bases; the stretch between them is 9 bases long. The CDR3 goes from the cysteine to the phenylalanine over 11 residues. Of all the DNA, just the CDR3 is kept, 33 bases in frame from base 1. Based on the germline V gene, the CDR1 and CDR2 sequences are MDHEN and SYDVKM. Summary of the overall study and its limitations: Clinical and demographic metadata were provided uncurated, with the amount varying by source and participant.

Participants in the prospective study were enrolled through a virtual design, were aged roughly 18 to 90 years, and lived in some 24 United States geographic areas. In the prospective study, participants were assigned to cohorts based on the clinical history participants reported in a screening survey and a study questionnaire. ImmuneRACE Cohort 3 recovered participants were defined by two consecutive negative NP/OP PCR tests, healthcare professional clearance, or symptom resolution. Mobile phlebotomists in the prospective study collected whole blood, serum and a nasopharyngeal or oropharyngeal swab from every participant. Prospective study participants could optionally give additional blood draws and questionnaires over an approximately two-month period. Before DNA extraction, prospective study blood samples were shipped either frozen or at room temperature. Concerning this clone: Its specific antigen is unknown. Base qualities are not recorded, but no much larger clone differs from it by a single base.

TCRbeta CDR3 regions were amplified from genomic DNA using the immunoSEQ Assay, a bias-controlled multiplex PCR. The original methods were these. Within the assay, amplification of reference gene primers was used to estimate how many nucleated cells each sample contained. To quantify the absolute abundance of each unique TCRbeta CDR3 rearrangement, sequence reads were collapsed and filtered. For each sample, productive Simpson clonality was calculated by taking the square root of Simpson's diversity index across productive rearrangements. The source is immuneACCESS, and TCRdb retained only in-frame sequences with V and J called. Part of the clones is not carried over; for the studies checked, unresolved V genes explain less than half of this, and the remainder is unexplained. V, J and clone size are those of that table, while D and trimming were read from the DNA. This sample lists a few hundred thousand clones; approximately 86% were detected once. The ten largest make up around 1% of the sample.

The rearrangement combines TRBV28 with TRBJ2-5; a confident D gene designation cannot be given. The sequenced sample consisted of PBMCs or T cells enriched from blood (not recorded which). This clonotype was obtained from a woman aged 30 to 39 who had recovered from COVID-19. The CDR3 in this case is CASRSSLTQYF. The DNA sequence is given as TGTGCCAGCAGATCCTCCTTGACCCAGTACTTC.